This paragraph reports one T cell receptor beta chain. This sample was taken from a study of blood T cells in healthy people across ages. Germline V gene sequence: CDR1 SEHNR, CDR2 FQNEAQ (reference sequence). V lost 0 bases and J 3 bases, leaving 14 bases between the germline ends. This CDR3 spans 16 amino acids. A J-beta primer mix and a sample-barcoded 5' primer were used in a second PCR of about 7 to 12 cycles. The authors tagged each cDNA molecule using a template-switch adaptor with 12 random nucleotides. TCRdb redid the calling of the 5' RACE reads with MiXCR, one entry per CDR3 protein. The sample has fewer than 2,000,000 distinct CDR3 sequences, about two fifths seen once.

The clonotype originates from a human donor in good health. Source material: blood. This rearrangement joins TRBV7-9 to TRBJ1-2, with a weak D call TRBD1 (6 bases). DNA for the CDR3: TGTGCCAGCAGCTTAGCGCCAGGGGAAGGGGACTATGGCTACACCTTC. Residues: CASSLAPGEGDYGYTF.